The 9 T cell receptor beta chains in this list originate from one sample, sequenced in a study of early T cells in non-severe SARS-CoV-2 infection. Each CDR3 protein gets one entry after TCRdb re-called the 5' RACE reads with MiXCR. The sample consists of about 69,000 distinct CDR3 sequences, about 12% of them appearing once. The sample consisted of whole blood. All receptors come from an adult who was a healthcare worker with PCR-confirmed SARS-CoV-2 infection or an uninfected control (not recorded which).

This clonotype has ten or more counts. The genes are TRBV6-2 or TRBV6-3 and TRBJ1-6; TRBD1 matches 10 bases. There are 16 residues in the CDR3. The germline CDR1 and CDR2 sequences are MNHEY and SVGEGT. Unmatched junction bases numbered 11, after V lost 6 bases and J lost 9 bases. This CDR3 reads CASRPTPGQGRSPLHF. In DNA form, the CDR3 reads TGTGCCAGCAGACCTACTCCGGGACAGGGGCGTTCACCCCTCCACTTT.

The sample holds a few counts of this clonotype. The chain carries TRBV18 and TRBJ2-1; D might be TRBD2 (5 bases). CDR3 size: 13 residues. Germline V lookup: CDR1 KGHSH, CDR2 LQKENI. The V gene lost 6 bases and the J gene lost 2 bases, with 8 bases spanning the gap. The CDR3 loop is CASSPGTYNEQFF. The CDR3 DNA is TGTGCCAGCTCCCCCGGGACCTACAATGAGCAGTTCTTC.

V gene TRBV9 combines with J gene TRBJ2-7; D unresolved. Per germline, CDR1 SGDLS and CDR2 YYNGEE. The V end was cut by 4 bases, the J end by 3 bases, with 14 bases between. This CDR3 has 14 residues. This CDR3 reads CASSPRAQIYEQYF. In DNA, the CDR3 is TGTGCCAGCAGCCCCCGGGCACAAATCTACGAGCAGTACTTC.

The chain links TRBV4-3 to TRBJ2-5; 8 bases agree with TRBD1. Germline V CDR1 and CDR2: LGHNA, YSLEER. The V gene end was trimmed by 4 bases and the J gene end by 5 bases; junction bases not matched to a gene: 6. The CDR3 has 14 amino acids. The CDR3 DNA reads as TGCGCCAGCAGCCGAATAACAGGGGGTGAGACCCAGTACTTC. It encodes CASSRITGGETQYF.

For this clonotype: One end of the junction varies from germline; a read error may be responsible. The chain recombines TRBV7-9 with TRBJ2-7; D gene unclear. The CDR3 runs 15 residues. Germline V gene sequence: CDR1 SEHNR, CDR2 FQNEAQ (reference sequence). CDR3 sequence: CAGSHRRTLGYEQYF. CDR3 nucleotide sequence: TGTGCCGGCAGCCACCGACGGACCCTTGGCTACGAGCAGTACTTC. Together with reference TRBV7-9 and TRBJ2-7, the CDR3 gives the full variable domain: DTGVSQNPRHKITKRGQNVTFRCDPISEHNRLYWYRQTLGQGPEFLTYFQNEAQLEKSRLLSDRFSAERPKGSFSTLEIQRTEQGDSAMYLCAGSHRRTLGYEQYFGPGTRLTVT.

The chain combines TRBV7-2 with TRBJ1-5; possibly TRBD1 for D (5 bases). CDR3 length: 13 amino acids. Germline CDR1 and CDR2: SGHTA and FQGNSA. With 4 bases removed from V and 5 bases from J, the gap between germline ends came to 9 bases. The CDR3 loop is CASSYQQDQPQHF. The DNA of the CDR3 is TGTGCCAGCAGCTATCAACAGGATCAGCCCCAGCATTTT. Complete variable domain (other parts from reference TRBV7-2 and TRBJ1-5): GAGVSQSPSNKVTEKGKDVELRCDPISGHTALYWYRQSLGQGLEFLIYFQGNSAPDKSGLPSDRFSAERTGGSVSTLTIQRTQQEDSAVYLCASSYQQDQPQHFGDGTRLSIL.

The sample holds a few counts of this clonotype. The chain couples TRBV18 to TRBJ1-4; D is possibly TRBD1 (5 bases). The CDR3 consists of 18 residues. Trimming left V 3 bases short and J 3 bases short, with 20 bases between. The germline CDR1 and CDR2 sequences are KGHSH and LQKENI. The CDR3 DNA reads TGTGCCAGCTCACCGAACCTTGCAACCGACAGATCTAATGAAAAACTGTTTTTT. It is translated as CASSPNLATDRSNEKLFF.

V gene TRBV11-2 combines with J gene TRBJ2-3; TRBD2 matches 12 bases. Germline CDR1 SGHAT, CDR2 FQNNGV. CDR3 length: 14 amino acids. Germline trimming cut 4 bases from V and 15 bases from J; bases unmatched to any gene: 11. CDR3: CASSSRSSGGVGYF. DNA of the CDR3: TGTGCCAGCAGCTCCCGATCTAGCGGGGGGGTGGGCTATTTT. Full variable domain (rest looked up from reference TRBV11-2 and TRBJ2-3): EAGVAQSPRYKIIEKRQSVAFWCNPISGHATLYWYQQILGQGPKLLIQFQNNGVVDDSQLPKDRFSAERLKGVDSTLKIQPAKLEDSAVYLCASSSRSSGGVGYFGPGTRLTVL.

A few counts support this clonotype. The chain is built from TRBV28 and TRBJ2-7; D gene ambiguous. V dropped 3 bases and J dropped 3 bases, with 12 bases sitting between them. Germline-derived CDR1 and CDR2 are MDHEN and SYDVKM. The length of the CDR3 is 14 residues. CDR3 nucleotides: TGTGCCAGCAGTTTGGGCGGACCCGACTACGAGCAGTACTTC. Translation: CASSLGGPDYEQYF.